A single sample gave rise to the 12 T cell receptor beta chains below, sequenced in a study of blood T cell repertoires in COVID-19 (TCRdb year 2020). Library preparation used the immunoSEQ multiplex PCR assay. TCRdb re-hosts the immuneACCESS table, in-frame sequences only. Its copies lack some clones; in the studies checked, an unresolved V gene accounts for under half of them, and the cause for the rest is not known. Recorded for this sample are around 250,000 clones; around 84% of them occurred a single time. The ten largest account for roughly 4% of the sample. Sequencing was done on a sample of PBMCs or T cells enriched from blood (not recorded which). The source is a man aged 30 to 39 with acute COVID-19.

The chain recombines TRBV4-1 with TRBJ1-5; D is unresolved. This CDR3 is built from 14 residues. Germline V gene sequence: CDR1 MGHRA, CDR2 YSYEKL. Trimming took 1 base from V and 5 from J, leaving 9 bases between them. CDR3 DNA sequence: TGCGCCAGCAGCCAAGTTGTCTCGGATCAGCCCCAGCATTTT. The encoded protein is CASSQVVSDQPQHF.

The CDR3: CASGLSRATSGDYNEQFF. The CDR3 DNA reads TGTGCTAGTGGTTTGTCAAGGGCGACTAGCGGGGATTACAATGAGCAGTTCTTC. The chain combines TRBV12-5 with TRBJ2-1; 11 bases map to TRBD2. Germline assignment: CDR1 LGHNT and CDR2 FRNRAP. The V gene end was trimmed by 2 bases and the J gene end by 4 bases; junction bases not matched to a gene: 10. The CDR3 consists of 18 residues.

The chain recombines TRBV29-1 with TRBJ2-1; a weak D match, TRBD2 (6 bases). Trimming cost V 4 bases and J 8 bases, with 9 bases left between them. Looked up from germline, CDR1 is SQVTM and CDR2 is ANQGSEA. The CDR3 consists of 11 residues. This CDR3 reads CSVASVYEQFF. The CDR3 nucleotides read TGCAGCGTTGCTAGCGTATATGAGCAGTTCTTC.

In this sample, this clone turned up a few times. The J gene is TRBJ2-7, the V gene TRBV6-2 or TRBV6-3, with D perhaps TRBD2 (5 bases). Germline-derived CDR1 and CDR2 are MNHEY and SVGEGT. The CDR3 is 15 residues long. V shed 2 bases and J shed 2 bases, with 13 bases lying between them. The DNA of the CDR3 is TGTGCCAGCAGTTACCCAGCGGCCGGTACCTACGAGCAGTACGTC. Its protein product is CASSYPAAGTYEQYV.

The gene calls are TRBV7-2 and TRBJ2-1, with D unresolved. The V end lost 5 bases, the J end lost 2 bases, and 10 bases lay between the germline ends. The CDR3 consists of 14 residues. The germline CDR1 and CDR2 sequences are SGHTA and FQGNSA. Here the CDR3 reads CASSKPLTYNEQFF. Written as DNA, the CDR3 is TGTGCCAGCAGCAAGCCGTTGACCTACAATGAGCAGTTCTTC.

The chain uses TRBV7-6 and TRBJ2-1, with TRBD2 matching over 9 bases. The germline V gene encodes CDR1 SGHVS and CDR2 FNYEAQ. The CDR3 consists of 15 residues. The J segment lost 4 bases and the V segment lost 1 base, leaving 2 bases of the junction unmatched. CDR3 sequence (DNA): TGTGCCAGCAGCTTAGGAGCGGGGGGTTACAATGAGCAGTTCTTC. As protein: CASSLGAGGYNEQFF.

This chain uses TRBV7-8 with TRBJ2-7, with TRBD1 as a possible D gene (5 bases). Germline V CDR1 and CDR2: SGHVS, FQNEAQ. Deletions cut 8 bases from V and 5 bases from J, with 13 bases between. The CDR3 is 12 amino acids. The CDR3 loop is CASGVRVNEQYV. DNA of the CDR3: TGTGCCAGCGGCGTCAGGGTAAACGAGCAGTACGTC.

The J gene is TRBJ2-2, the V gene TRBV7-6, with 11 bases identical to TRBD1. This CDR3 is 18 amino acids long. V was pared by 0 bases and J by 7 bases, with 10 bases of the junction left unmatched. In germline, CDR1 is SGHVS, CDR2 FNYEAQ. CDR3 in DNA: TGTGCCAGCAGCTTAGCGCCGGGACAGGGGGTTTCATTCGGGGAGCTGTTTTTT. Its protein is CASSLAPGQGVSFGELFF. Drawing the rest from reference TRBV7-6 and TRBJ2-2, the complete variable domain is GAGVSQSPRYKVTKRGQDVALRCDPISGHVSLYWYRQALGQGPEFLTYFNYEAQQDKSGLPNDRFSAERPEGSISTLTIQRTEQRDSAMYRCASSLAPGQGVSFGELFFGEGSRLTVL.

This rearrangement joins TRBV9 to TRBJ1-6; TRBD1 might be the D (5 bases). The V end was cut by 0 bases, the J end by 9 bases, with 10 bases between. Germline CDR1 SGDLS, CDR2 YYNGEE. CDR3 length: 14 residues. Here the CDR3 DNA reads TGTGCCAGCAGCGTAGTTCAGGGAGGTTCACCCCTCCACTTT. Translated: CASSVVQGGSPLHF.

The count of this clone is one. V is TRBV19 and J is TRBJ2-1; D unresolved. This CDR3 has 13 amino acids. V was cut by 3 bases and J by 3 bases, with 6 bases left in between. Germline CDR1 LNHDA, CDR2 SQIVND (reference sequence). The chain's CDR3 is CASSMVSYNEQFF. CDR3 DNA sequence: TGTGCCAGTAGTATGGTGAGCTACAATGAGCAGTTCTTC.

DNA for the CDR3: TGTGCCAGCAAATCCGGGACAGTGTCCCATTTT. Translated: CASKSGTVSHF. J is TRBJ1-5 and V is TRBV6-5; 7 bases line up with TRBD1. V dropped 7 bases and J dropped 16; count of bases not matched to a gene: 10. This CDR3 is built from 11 residues. Germline V lookup: CDR1 MNHEY, CDR2 SVGAGI.

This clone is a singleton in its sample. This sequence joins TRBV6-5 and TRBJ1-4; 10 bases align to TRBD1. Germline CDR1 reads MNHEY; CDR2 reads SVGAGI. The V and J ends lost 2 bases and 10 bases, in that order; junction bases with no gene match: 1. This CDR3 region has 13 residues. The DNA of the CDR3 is TGTGCCAGCAGTTACGGACAGGGGGGAAAACTGTTTTTT. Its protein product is CASSYGQGGKLFF.